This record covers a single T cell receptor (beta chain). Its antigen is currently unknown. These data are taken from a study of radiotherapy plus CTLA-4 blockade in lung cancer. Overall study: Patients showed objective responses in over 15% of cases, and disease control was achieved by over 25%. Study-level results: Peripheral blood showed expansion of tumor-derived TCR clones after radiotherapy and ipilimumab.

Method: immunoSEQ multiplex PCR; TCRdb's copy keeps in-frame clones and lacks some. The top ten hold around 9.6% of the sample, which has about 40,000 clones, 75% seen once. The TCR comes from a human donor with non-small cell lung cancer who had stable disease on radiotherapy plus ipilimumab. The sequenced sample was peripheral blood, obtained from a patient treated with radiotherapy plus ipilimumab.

The CDR3 spells CASSLSGGKEFF. The CDR3 coding sequence is TGTGCCAGCAGTTTATCAGGAGGGAAGGAGTTCTTC. The genes are TRBV27 and TRBJ2-1; D is perhaps TRBD2 (6 bases). Trimming took off 0 bases at V and 14 bases at J, with 11 bases between the two ends. Germline CDR1 is MNHEY and CDR2 is SMNVEV (reference sequence). The CDR3 totals 12 residues.